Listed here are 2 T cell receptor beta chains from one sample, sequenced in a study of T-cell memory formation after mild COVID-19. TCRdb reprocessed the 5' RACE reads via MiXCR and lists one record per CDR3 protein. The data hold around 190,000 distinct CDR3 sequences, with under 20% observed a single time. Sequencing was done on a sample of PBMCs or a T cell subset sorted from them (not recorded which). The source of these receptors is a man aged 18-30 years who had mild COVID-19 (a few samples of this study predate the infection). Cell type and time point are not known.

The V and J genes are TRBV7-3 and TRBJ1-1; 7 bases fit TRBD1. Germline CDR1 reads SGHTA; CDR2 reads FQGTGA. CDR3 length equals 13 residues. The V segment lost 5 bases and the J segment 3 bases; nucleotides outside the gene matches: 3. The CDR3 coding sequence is TGTGCCAGCAGCCAGGGGACAGACACTGAAGCTTTCTTT. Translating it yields CASSQGTDTEAFF.

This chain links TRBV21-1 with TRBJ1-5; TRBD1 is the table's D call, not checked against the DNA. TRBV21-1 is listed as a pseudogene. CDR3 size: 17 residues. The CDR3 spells CASSFPAGRNSNQPQHF. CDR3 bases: TGTGCCAGCAGCTTCCCGGCGGGCCGAAATAGCAATCAGCCCCAGCATTTT.